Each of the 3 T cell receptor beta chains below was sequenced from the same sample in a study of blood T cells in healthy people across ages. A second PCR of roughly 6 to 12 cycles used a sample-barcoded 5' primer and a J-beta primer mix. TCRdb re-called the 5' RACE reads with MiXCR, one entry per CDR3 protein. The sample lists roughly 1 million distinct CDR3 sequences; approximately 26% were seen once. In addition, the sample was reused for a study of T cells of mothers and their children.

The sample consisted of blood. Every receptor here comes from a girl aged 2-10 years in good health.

CDR3 sequence: CASSLIAPQGAFYEQYF. CDR3 bases: TGTGCCAGCAGTTTGATCGCGCCTCAGGGGGCCTTCTACGAGCAGTACTTC. This sequence joins TRBV12-3 or TRBV12-4 and TRBJ2-7; TRBD1 aligns across 8 bases. There are 17 residues in the CDR3. The J segment lost 3 bases and the V segment lost 3 bases, leaving 13 bases of the junction unmatched.

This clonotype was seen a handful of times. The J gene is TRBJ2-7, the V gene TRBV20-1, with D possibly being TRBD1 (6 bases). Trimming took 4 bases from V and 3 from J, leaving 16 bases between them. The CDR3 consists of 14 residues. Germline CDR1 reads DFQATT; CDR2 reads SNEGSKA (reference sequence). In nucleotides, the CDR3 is TGCAGTGCTAAGTCGAGGGGGAGTAGCTACGAGCAGTACTTC. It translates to CSAKSRGSSYEQYF.

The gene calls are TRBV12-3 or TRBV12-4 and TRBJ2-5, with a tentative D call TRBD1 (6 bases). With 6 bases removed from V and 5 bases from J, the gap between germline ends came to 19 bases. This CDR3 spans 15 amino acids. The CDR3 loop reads CASSTRWTDWETQYF. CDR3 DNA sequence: TGTGCCAGCAGCACGCGGTGGACAGACTGGGAGACCCAGTACTTC.